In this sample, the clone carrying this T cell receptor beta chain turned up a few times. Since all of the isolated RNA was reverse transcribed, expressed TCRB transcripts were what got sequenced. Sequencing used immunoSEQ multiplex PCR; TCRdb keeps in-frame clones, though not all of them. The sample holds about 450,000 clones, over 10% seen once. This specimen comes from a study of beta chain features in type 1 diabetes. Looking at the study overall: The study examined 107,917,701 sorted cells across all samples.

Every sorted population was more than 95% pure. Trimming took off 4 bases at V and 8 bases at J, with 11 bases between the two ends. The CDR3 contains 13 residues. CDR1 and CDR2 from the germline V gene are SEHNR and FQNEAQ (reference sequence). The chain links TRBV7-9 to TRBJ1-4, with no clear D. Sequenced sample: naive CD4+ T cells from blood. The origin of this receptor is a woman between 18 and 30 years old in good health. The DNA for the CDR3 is TGTGCCAGCAGCTCACATATCGGGGAAAAACTGTTTTTT. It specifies CASSSHIGEKLFF.